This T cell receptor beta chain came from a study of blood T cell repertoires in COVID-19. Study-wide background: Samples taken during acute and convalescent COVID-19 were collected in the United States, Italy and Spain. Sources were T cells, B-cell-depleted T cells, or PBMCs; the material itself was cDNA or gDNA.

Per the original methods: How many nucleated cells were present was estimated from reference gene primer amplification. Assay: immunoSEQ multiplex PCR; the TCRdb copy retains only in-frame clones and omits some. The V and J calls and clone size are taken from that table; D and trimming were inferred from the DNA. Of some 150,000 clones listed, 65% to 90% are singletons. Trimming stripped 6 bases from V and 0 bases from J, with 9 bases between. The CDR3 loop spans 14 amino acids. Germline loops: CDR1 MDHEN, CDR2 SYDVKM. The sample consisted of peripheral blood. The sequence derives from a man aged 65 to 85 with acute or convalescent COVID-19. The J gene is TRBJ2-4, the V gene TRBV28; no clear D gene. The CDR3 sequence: CASSHTLAKNIQYF. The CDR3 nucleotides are TGTGCCAGCAGCCACACCTTAGCCAAAAACATTCAGTACTTC.